A single sample gave rise to the 30 T cell receptor beta chains below, sequenced in a study of a mutant IDH1 vaccine in newly diagnosed glioma. As to time point: baseline, week 1 (first vaccination visit). Sample treatment: pre-vaccination baseline after standard-of-care therapy. Sequencing was performed with immunoSEQ multiplex PCR; in TCRdb, only in-frame clones are kept and a portion is missing. The sample yields around 88,000 clones, just under 80% seen once. This specimen was PBMCs, taken from a glioma patient treated with radiotherapy, temozolomide or both. All receptors derive from a man in his forties with glioma.

The rearrangement links TRBV2 to TRBJ2-3; TRBD2 agrees at 11 bases. This CDR3 contains 16 residues. CDR1 and CDR2 (germline): SNHLY, FYNNEI. J gave up 3 bases and V 6 bases, and 8 bases lay outside the gene matches. This chain's CDR3 is CASSVTSGITTDTQYF. DNA for the CDR3: TGTGCCAGCAGCGTGACTAGCGGGATTACAACAGATACGCAGTATTTT.

This chain connects TRBV11-1 to TRBJ2-7; D gene ambiguous. CDR3 size: 14 residues. Trimming removed 1 base at V and 3 bases at J, with 10 bases between. CDR1 and CDR2 (germline): SGHAT, FQDESV (reference sequence). The CDR3 DNA reads TGTGCCAGCAGCTTAGGACGGTATAGCTACGAGCAGTACTTC. It specifies CASSLGRYSYEQYF. The full variable domain, completed using reference TRBV11-1 and TRBJ2-7, is EAEVAQSPRYKITEKSQAVAFWCDPISGHATLYWYRQILGQGPELLVQFQDESVVDDSQLPKDRFSAERLKGVDSTLKIQPAELGDSAMYLCASSLGRYSYEQYFGPGTRLTVT.

The chain joins TRBV9 to TRBJ2-1, with D uncertain. The CDR3 covers 12 residues. V was clipped by 3 bases and J by 2 bases, with 3 bases between them. CDR1 and CDR2 from the germline V gene are SGDLS and YYNGEE. The CDR3 bases are TGTGCCAGCAGCGCTACCTACAATGAGCAGTTCTTC. Protein sequence: CASSATYNEQFF.

The CDR3 DNA is TGTGCCAGCAGCGTAGACAGGGGGTTGGAGACCCAGTACTTC. Its protein is CASSVDRGLETQYF. The chain joins TRBV9 to TRBJ2-5; 8 nucleotides agree with TRBD1. V trimming: 0 bases; J trimming: 5 bases; junction bases outside the gene matches: 3. Germline CDR1 reads SGDLS; CDR2 reads YYNGEE. The CDR3 is 14 residues long.

Details on this clone: The sample contains more than one DNA sequence encoding this CDR3. V is TRBV10-3 and J is TRBJ2-7; D call uncertain. V was shortened by 6 bases and J by 0 bases, with 6 bases between the two germline ends. From germline, CDR1 is ENHRY and CDR2 SYGVKD. The CDR3 runs to 12 residues. CDR3 region: CAISTDSYEQYF. The CDR3, as DNA: TGTGCCATCAGCACGGACTCCTACGAGCAGTACTTC.

The J gene is TRBJ2-5, the V gene TRBV9, with D unresolved. Trimming removed 2 bases at V and 5 bases at J, with 13 bases between. Germline V gives CDR1 SGDLS, CDR2 YYNGEE. The CDR3 totals 14 residues. This chain's CDR3 is CASSVGTVRETQYF. The CDR3 coding sequence is TGTGCCAGCAGCGTCGGTACGGTTAGGGAGACCCAGTACTTC.

The gene calls are TRBV2 and TRBJ1-4; 8 bases map to TRBD1. Germline CDR1 and CDR2: SNHLY and FYNNEI. V shed 6 bases and J 5 bases; nucleotides not matched to a gene: 8. There are 15 residues in the CDR3. The CDR3 is CASSATGTGNEKLFF. CDR3 sequence (DNA): TGTGCCAGCAGCGCAACCGGGACAGGCAATGAAAAACTGTTTTTT.

This clone came up a few times. The chain couples TRBV10-3 to TRBJ1-5; unclear D gene. The CDR3 contains 13 residues. CDR1 is ENHRY and CDR2 is SYGVKD in the germline V gene. V was trimmed by 1 base and J by 4 bases, leaving 5 bases between them. CDR3 region: CAISEWENQPQHF. CDR3 coding DNA: TGTGCCATCAGTGAGTGGGAAAATCAGCCCCAGCATTTT.

The rearrangement links TRBV6-5 to TRBJ2-1; D may be TRBD1 or TRBD2 (5 bases each). The CDR3 has 13 amino acids. The V gene's germline CDR1 is MNHEY and CDR2 SVGAGI. Trimming removed 6 bases at V and 6 bases at J, with 12 bases between. The CDR3 here is CASRQPGSNEQFF. The CDR3 nucleotides read TGTGCCAGCAGGCAACCAGGGAGCAATGAGCAGTTCTTC.

The genes are TRBV5-4 and TRBJ2-7, with D maybe TRBD2 (7 bases). Germline V gene data show CDR1 as SGHNT and CDR2 as YYREEE (reference sequence). CDR3 length: 15 amino acids. V lost 3 bases to trimming and J lost 1 base, with 14 bases between them. The CDR3 reads CASSWGRGASYEQYF. In nucleotides, the CDR3 is TGTGCCAGCAGCTGGGGGAGGGGGGCTTCCTACGAGCAGTACTTC.

The rearrangement uses TRBV18 and TRBJ2-4, with D perhaps being TRBD1 or TRBD2 (6 bases each). Trimming cost V 0 bases and J 7 bases, with 10 bases left between them. The CDR3 covers 14 residues. Germline loops: CDR1 KGHSH, CDR2 LQKENI. CDR3 amino acids: CASSPPGGGNIQYF. In DNA form, the CDR3 reads TGTGCCAGCTCACCACCGGGGGGCGGGAACATTCAGTACTTC.

The rearrangement uses TRBV4-3 and TRBJ2-7, with D possibly called TRBD1 or TRBD2 (5 bases each). V gave up 3 bases and J gave up 0 bases, with 24 bases separating them. Germline CDR1 is LGHNA and CDR2 is YSLEER. The length of the CDR3 is 19 residues. The CDR3 protein is CASSQGIVTLAGSSYEQYF. The CDR3 bases are TGCGCCAGCAGCCAGGGGATCGTGACTCTAGCAGGGAGCTCCTACGAGCAGTACTTC.

The chain joins TRBV5-1 to TRBJ1-2; 12 bases align to TRBD1. The V segment lost 3 bases and the J segment 0 bases; nucleotides outside the gene matches: 6. The germline V gene encodes CDR1 SGHRS and CDR2 YFSETQ. The CDR3 is made up of 17 amino acids. The CDR3, as DNA: TGCGCCAGCAGCTACGGGACAGGGGGCGACCCTAACTATGGCTACACCTTC. Translating gives CASSYGTGGDPNYGYTF.

The V and J genes are TRBV5-8 and TRBJ1-6; TRBD1 agrees at 11 bases. CDR3 length: 15 amino acids. Per the germline V gene, CDR1 is SGHTS and CDR2 is YDEGEE. V lost 2 bases to trimming and J lost 10 bases; unmatched junction nucleotides: 5. The CDR3 is CASSFEGTGGSPLHF. CDR3 sequence (DNA): TGTGCCAGCAGCTTCGAAGGGACAGGGGGATCACCCCTCCACTTT.

The chain employs TRBV5-4 and TRBJ2-7; possibly TRBD2 for D (5 bases). CDR3 length: 13 amino acids. Per the germline V gene, CDR1 is SGHNT and CDR2 is YYREEE (reference sequence). V lost 4 bases, J lost 4 bases, and 12 bases lay in between. The CDR3 coding sequence is TGTGCCAGCAGCCAAGGGAGAGTATACGAGCAGTACTTC. Its protein is CASSQGRVYEQYF.

The CDR3 region is CASSLGREQPQHF. CDR3 coding DNA: TGTGCCAGCAGCTTAGGCAGGGAGCAGCCCCAGCATTTT. This chain joins TRBV7-6 and TRBJ1-5; D possibly corresponds to TRBD1 (5 bases). The CDR3 extends over 13 amino acids. Germline lookup yields CDR1 SGHVS and CDR2 FNYEAQ. The V end lost 1 base, the J end lost 7 bases, and 8 bases lay between the germline ends.

The rearrangement joins TRBV2 to TRBJ1-5; D is perhaps TRBD1 (6 bases). Germline values: CDR1 SNHLY, CDR2 FYNNEI. The CDR3 runs to 15 residues. Trimming stripped 6 bases from V and 1 base from J, with 13 bases between. CDR3 protein: CASRYRDGSNQPQHF. In nucleotides, the CDR3 is TGTGCCAGCAGGTACAGGGACGGGAGCAATCAGCCCCAGCATTTT.

CDR3 sequence: CASSRTGRETDTQYF. The CDR3, as DNA: TGTGCCAGCAGCCGCACGGGCAGGGAGACAGATACGCAGTATTTT. The V gene is TRBV27, the J gene TRBJ2-3; D is possibly TRBD1 or TRBD2 (5 bases each). Germline lookup yields CDR1 MNHEY and CDR2 SMNVEV (reference sequence). The CDR3 has 15 residues. V shed 6 bases and J shed 3 bases, with 16 bases lying between them.

This chain joins TRBV5-4 and TRBJ2-2; D not certain. The CDR3 consists of 13 residues. The germline CDR1 and CDR2 sequences are SGHNT and YYREEE (reference sequence). The V end lost 0 bases, the J end lost 3 bases, and 3 bases lay between the germline ends. CDR3 nucleotides: TGTGCCAGCAGCTTGGGTTACACCGGGGAGCTGTTTTTT. Amino acid sequence: CASSLGYTGELFF.

The chain joins TRBV30 to TRBJ1-1, with a weak D call TRBD1 (5 bases). The germline V and J ends were trimmed by 4 bases and 2 bases, with 14 bases remaining between them. The germline V gene encodes CDR1 GTSNPN and CDR2 SVGIG (reference sequence). The CDR3 is 14 amino acids. Here the CDR3 reads CAWKPGPQNTEAFF. The CDR3 DNA sequence: TGTGCCTGGAAGCCGGGACCCCAAAACACTGAAGCTTTCTTT.

This clone has only a few counts. The rearrangement uses TRBV6-5 and TRBJ1-1, with TRBD1 matching 8 bases. Germline assignment: CDR1 MNHEY and CDR2 SVGAGI. V dropped 5 bases and J dropped 3; count of bases not matched to a gene: 5. The CDR3 is 14 amino acids. CDR3 in amino acids: CASSPLTGDTEAFF. The CDR3 DNA sequence: TGTGCCAGCAGTCCGCTGACAGGGGACACTGAAGCTTTCTTT.

The rearrangement links TRBV7-9 to TRBJ2-2, with 7 bases lining up with TRBD2. The junction had 20 bases not matched to a gene; V was cut back by 5 bases and J by 5 bases. This CDR3 has 19 residues. Germline V CDR1 and CDR2: SEHNR, FQNEAQ (reference sequence). The DNA of the CDR3 is TGTGCCAGCAGCCCCCACCCTCCGGGGAGGGCCCCAAAAACCGGGGAGCTGTTTTTT. It specifies CASSPHPPGRAPKTGELFF.

The V and J genes are TRBV5-1 and TRBJ2-1; tentatively, D is TRBD1 or TRBD2 (6 bases each). Germline values: CDR1 SGHRS, CDR2 YFSETQ. V lost 3 bases, J lost 2 bases, and 9 bases lay in between. The CDR3 sequence is 14 residues long. CDR3 DNA: TGCGCCAGCAGCTCGGGGGCGGCCTACAATGAGCAGTTCTTC. It yields the protein CASSSGAAYNEQFF.

The J gene is TRBJ2-7, the V gene TRBV5-1; 9 nucleotides match TRBD1. From germline, CDR1 is SGHRS and CDR2 YFSETQ. The CDR3 runs 14 residues. V trimming: 4 bases; J trimming: 6 bases; junction bases outside the gene matches: 8. CDR3 nucleotides: TGCGCCAGCAGCCCGGGACAGGGTGTCAGCGAGCAGTACTTC. Protein sequence: CASSPGQGVSEQYF.

The V call is TRBV6-1, the J call TRBJ1-4; no clear D gene. V gave up 8 bases and J gave up 7 bases, with 17 bases separating them. Per germline, CDR1 MNHNS and CDR2 SASEGT. CDR3 size: 14 residues. Here the CDR3 DNA reads TGTGCCAGCTTCGAAATGGCATCGGGTGAAAAACTGTTTTTT. This gives the protein CASFEMASGEKLFF.

J is TRBJ2-1 and V is TRBV19, with 13 bases fitting TRBD2. The ends lost 10 bases at V and 9 bases at J; junction bases unmatched: 9. Germline CDR1 reads LNHDA; CDR2 reads SQIVND (reference sequence). The CDR3 is made up of 14 amino acids. The CDR3 region has the DNA TGTGCCACCACGGGACTAGCGGGGAATGGTGAGCAGTTCTTC. Protein: CATTGLAGNGEQFF. Complete variable domain (other parts from reference TRBV19 and TRBJ2-1): DGGITQSPKYLFRKEGQNVTLSCEQNLNHDAMYWYRQDPGQGLRLIYYSQIVNDFQKGDIAEGYSVSREKKESFPLTVTSAQKNPTAFYLCATTGLAGNGEQFFGPGTRLTVL.

The chain combines TRBV5-4 with TRBJ2-2; 8 nucleotides agree with TRBD2. The CDR3 contains 16 residues. Trimming took 4 bases from V and 0 from J; bases not matched to a gene: 5. Germline V gene data show CDR1 as SGHNT and CDR2 as YYREEE (reference sequence). CDR3 sequence: CASSPPAGANTGELFF. The CDR3 DNA follows: TGTGCCAGCAGCCCACCAGCGGGAGCGAACACCGGGGAGCTGTTTTTT.

V is TRBV19 and J is TRBJ1-5; a possible D gene is TRBD1 (6 bases). This CDR3 region has 13 residues. With 3 bases removed from V and 7 bases from J, the gap between germline ends came to 10 bases. Germline CDR1 LNHDA, CDR2 SQIVND (reference sequence). As DNA, the CDR3 is TGTGCCAGTAGTATCCGGGGGCAACAGCCCCAGCATTTT. Its protein is CASSIRGQQPQHF.

The rearrangement uses TRBV28 and TRBJ2-5; 10 bases map to TRBD2. There are 14 residues in the CDR3. Germline V gene sequence: CDR1 MDHEN, CDR2 SYDVKM. With V trimmed by 5 bases and J by 4 bases, 4 bases remained unmatched. Here the CDR3 reads CASSETSGLETQYF. DNA of the CDR3: TGTGCCAGCAGTGAGACTAGCGGGTTAGAGACCCAGTACTTC.

The chain carries TRBV19 and TRBJ2-1; 9 nucleotides agree with TRBD1. This CDR3 contains 16 residues. Unmatched junction bases numbered 12, after V lost 5 bases and J lost 7 bases. The germline gives CDR1 LNHDA, CDR2 SQIVND (reference sequence). The CDR3: CASSPQGGTGSNEQFF. CDR3 nucleotide sequence: TGTGCCAGTAGTCCCCAAGGCGGGACAGGGTCGAATGAGCAGTTCTTC.